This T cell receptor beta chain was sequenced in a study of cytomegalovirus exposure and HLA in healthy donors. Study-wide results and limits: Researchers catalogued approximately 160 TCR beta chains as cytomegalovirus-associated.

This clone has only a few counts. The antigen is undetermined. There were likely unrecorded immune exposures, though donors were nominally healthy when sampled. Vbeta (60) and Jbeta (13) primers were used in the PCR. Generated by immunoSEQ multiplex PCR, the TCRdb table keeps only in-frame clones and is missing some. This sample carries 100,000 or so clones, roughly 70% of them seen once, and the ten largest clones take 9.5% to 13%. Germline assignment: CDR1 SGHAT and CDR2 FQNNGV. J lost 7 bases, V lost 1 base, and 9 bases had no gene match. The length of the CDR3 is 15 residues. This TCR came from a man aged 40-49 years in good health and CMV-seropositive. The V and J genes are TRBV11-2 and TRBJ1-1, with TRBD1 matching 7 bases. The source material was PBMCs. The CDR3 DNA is TGTGCCAGCAGCTTAGTCGCGACAGGGATAGGTGAAGCTTTCTTT. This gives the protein CASSLVATGIGEAFF. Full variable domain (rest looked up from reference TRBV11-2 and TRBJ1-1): EAGVAQSPRYKIIEKRQSVAFWCNPISGHATLYWYQQILGQGPKLLIQFQNNGVVDDSQLPKDRFSAERLKGVDSTLKIQPAKLEDSAVYLCASSLVATGIGEAFFGQGTRLTVV.